This TCR beta chain came from a study of T cell repertoires in cytomegalovirus infection. Study-wide context: Matching HLA type, along with CMV infection, was indicated by public TCR beta signatures. Study results and caveats: It was HLA-C-restricted CMV-specific TCR beta clonotypes that dominated the response ex vivo.

Points on this clonotype: The antigen remains undetermined.

TCRdb ran MiXCR on the reads and lists one entry per CDR3 protein. The data contain approximately 550,000 distinct CDR3 sequences, 15% to 20% of them seen just once; the ten biggest clones take up 20% to 30%. This CDR3 region has 15 residues. Germline loops: CDR1 MNHEY, CDR2 SVGAGI. V lost 4 bases and J 2 bases, leaving 14 bases between the germline ends. The rearrangement links TRBV6-5 to TRBJ2-5; D is possibly TRBD1 (6 bases). The sequence was collected from a human donor in good health (CMV status not recorded). Some clones in this sample may be carry-over from other donors' samples. Sample: CD8+ T cells from PBMCs. The CDR3 nucleotides are TGTGCCAGCAGTTCCCTCAACAGGGTTCAAGAGACCCAGTACTTC. Translating it yields CASSSLNRVQETQYF.